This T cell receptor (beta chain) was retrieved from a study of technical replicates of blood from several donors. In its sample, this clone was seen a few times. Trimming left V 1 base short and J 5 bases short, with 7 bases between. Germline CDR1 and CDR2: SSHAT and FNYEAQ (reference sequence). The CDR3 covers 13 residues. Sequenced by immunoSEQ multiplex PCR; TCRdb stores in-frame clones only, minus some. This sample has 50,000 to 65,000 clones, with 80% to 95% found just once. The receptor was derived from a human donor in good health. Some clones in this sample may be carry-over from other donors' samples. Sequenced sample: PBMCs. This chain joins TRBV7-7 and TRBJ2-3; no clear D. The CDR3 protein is CASSLDSQDTQYF. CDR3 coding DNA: TGTGCCAGCAGCTTAGACAGCCAAGATACGCAGTATTTT.